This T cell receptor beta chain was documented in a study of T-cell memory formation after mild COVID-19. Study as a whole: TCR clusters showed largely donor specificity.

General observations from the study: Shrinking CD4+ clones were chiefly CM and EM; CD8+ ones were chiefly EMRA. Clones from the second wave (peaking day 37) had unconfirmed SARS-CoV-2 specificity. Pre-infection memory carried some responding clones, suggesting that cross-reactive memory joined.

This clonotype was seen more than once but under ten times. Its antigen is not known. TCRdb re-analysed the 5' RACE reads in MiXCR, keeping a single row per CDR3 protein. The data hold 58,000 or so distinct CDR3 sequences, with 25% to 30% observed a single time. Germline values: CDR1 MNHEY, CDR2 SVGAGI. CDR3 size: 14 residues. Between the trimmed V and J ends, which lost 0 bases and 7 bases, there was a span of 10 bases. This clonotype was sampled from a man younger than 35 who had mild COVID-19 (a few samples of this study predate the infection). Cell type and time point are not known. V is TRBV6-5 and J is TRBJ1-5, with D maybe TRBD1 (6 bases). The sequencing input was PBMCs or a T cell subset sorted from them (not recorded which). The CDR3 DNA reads TGTGCCAGCAGTTACTCGGGGGCCGGGCAGCCCCAGCATTTT. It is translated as CASSYSGAGQPQHF.